This TCR beta chain appears in the sequencing data of a study of shared clonotypes between healthy human individuals. Study-wide context: For every donor, three CD4 naive, three CD4 memory, two CD8 naive and one CD8 memory plates were used.

The study's findings and limits: Sampling used blood alone; tissue repertoires probably differ.

Each replicate PCR on the sorted subsets used around 200 ng DNA (around 30,000 T cell genomes). Libraries were prepared by immunoSEQ multiplex PCR; TCRdb keeps only in-frame clonotypes and omits some of them. The profile shows more than 2 million clones, nearly 97% of them singletons. As regards this clone: The antigen remains undetermined.

None of the donors, who were healthy HIV-negative adults, had recently had acute infections or vaccinations. The receptor was isolated from a man younger than 30 in good health. Sequenced: naive CD4+ T cells sorted from blood. The subset was: CD45RA+ positively selected.

CDR3 residues: CASSFESSGGTREAFF. The CDR3 nucleotides are TGCGCCAGCAGCTTCGAATCCTCGGGGGGAACCCGTGAAGCTTTCTTT. The rearrangement joins TRBV5-1 to TRBJ1-1, with D possibly TRBD1 on 5 matching bases. Germline V gene data show CDR1 as SGHRS and CDR2 as YFSETQ. This CDR3 is 16 amino acids long. Trimming shortened V by 2 bases and J by 7 bases, and 21 bases separated the two germline ends. Drawing the rest from reference TRBV5-1 and TRBJ1-1, the complete variable domain is KAGVTQTPRYLIKTRGQQVTLSCSPISGHRSVSWYQQTPGQGLQFLFEYFSETQRNKGNFPGRFSGRQFSNSRSEMNVSTLELGDSALYLCASSFESSGGTREAFFGQGTRLTVV.